This T cell receptor beta chain was documented in a study of T cells in Graves' hyperthyroidism and ophthalmopathy. Amplified TCR beta CDR3 regions derived from RNA transcripts. The TCR CDR3 first-round RT-PCR relied on the HTBI primer set. TCRdb recomputed calls from the multiplex PCR reads with MiXCR, one row per CDR3 protein. The profile shows approximately 640,000 distinct CDR3 sequences, 15% to 20% of them singletons. Diagnoses were established using clinical symptoms, serum thyroxine and TRAb, thyroid ultrasound and orbital computed tomography. V was clipped by 4 bases and J by 1 base; unmatched bases: 8. The CDR3 length is 18 residues. The germline gives CDR1 SNHLY, CDR2 FYNNEI.

The sequence came from a man aged 50 to 59 with Graves' hyperthyroidism. Sequenced input: blood. The J gene is TRBJ2-1, the V gene TRBV2, with 12 bases fitting TRBD2. The CDR3 DNA sequence: TGTGCCAGCAGTGGAGGACTAGCGGGATCCAGGTCCTACAATGAGCAGTTCTTC. Its protein is CASSGGLAGSRSYNEQFF.